This T cell receptor beta chain was sequenced in a study of glioma-infiltrating T cells after dendritic cell vaccination. Background on the study: Autologous tumor lysate-pulsed dendritic cell vaccination was given between the early 2000s and the early 2010s. Patients received three intradermal dendritic cell vaccine injections at biweekly intervals.

Regarding time point: after dendritic cell vaccination, including at tumor progression/relapse. Primers: 60 V beta forward and 13 J beta reverse. Sequencing used immunoSEQ multiplex PCR; TCRdb keeps in-frame clones, though not all of them. The table lists more than 95,000 clones, 90% of them singletons. This clonotype originated in a human donor with glioblastoma. The specimen comprised blood, sampled after dendritic cell vaccination.

The CDR3 loop reads CASSLPPGQGWGLNYGYTF. The CDR3 nucleotides read TGTGCCAGCAGCTTGCCTCCTGGACAGGGGTGGGGCCTTAACTATGGCTACACCTTC. This rearrangement joins TRBV5-6 to TRBJ1-2; the match to TRBD1 covers 9 bases. CDR3 length: 19 residues. V was pared by 1 base and J by 1 base, with 14 bases of the junction left unmatched. In germline, CDR1 is SGHDT, CDR2 YYEEEE.